The 14 T cell receptor beta chains below all came from one sample that was sequenced in a study of tumor-infiltrating lymphocytes in primary liver carcinoma. Researchers drew blood RNA from unsorted whole blood and extracted germline DNA as well. The researchers produced TCR beta cDNA from about 510 ng total RNA with a constant-region primer. Three-round nested multiplex PCR performed with slightly modified ARM-PCR produced the TCR beta libraries. Running 9 to 11 cycles apiece, the first two PCR rounds relied on TRBV1-TRBV30 forward primers together with a C-beta reverse primer. TCRdb re-derived calls from the multiplex PCR reads in MiXCR, one entry per CDR3 protein. The sample holds 300,000 to 400,000 distinct CDR3 sequences, 65% seen once. Sequenced input: peripheral blood. All receptors derive from a man in his forties with primary liver carcinoma and hepatitis B virus infection.

This clonotype has a handful of counts. The chain is built from TRBV10-3 and TRBJ2-7; the D gene is possibly TRBD2 (7 bases). Germline values: CDR1 ENHRY, CDR2 SYGVKD. CDR3 length equals 13 residues. Trimming pared 10 bases from V and 6 bases from J, leaving 19 bases between. The chain's CDR3 is CATRAGPGVEQYF. The DNA for the CDR3 is TGTGCCACCAGAGCGGGACCAGGGGTCGAGCAGTACTTC.

This clonotype was counted only a few times. The V gene is TRBV2, the J gene TRBJ2-2; 9 bases agree with TRBD1. The V gene end was trimmed by 6 bases and the J gene end by 4 bases; junction bases not matched to a gene: 6. This CDR3 is 15 amino acids long. Germline V gene lookup returns CDR1 SNHLY and CDR2 FYNNEI. CDR3 in amino acids: CASRLDRGITGELFF. CDR3 coding DNA: TGTGCCAGCAGGCTGGACAGGGGAATCACCGGGGAGCTGTTTTTT.

Turning to this clonotype: This may arise from a read error, as a much more abundant clone is one base away. The chain links TRBV12-3 or TRBV12-4 to TRBJ1-1, with unresolved D. The CDR3 contains 13 residues. Between the trimmed V and J ends, which lost 4 bases and 11 bases, there was a span of 17 bases. The CDR3, as DNA: TGTGCCAGCAGTTCCGAGTCCAAGATGGGGGCTTTCTTT. It encodes CASSSESKMGAFF.

Notes on this clonotype: Just one base apart from a much larger clone, this may be a read error. The chain is built from TRBV6-6 and TRBJ1-1; TRBD1 is a possible D gene (5 bases). Trimming stripped 2 bases from V and 0 bases from J, with 10 bases between. Per germline, CDR1 MNHNY and CDR2 SVGAGI (reference sequence). This CDR3 has 15 amino acids. CDR3 residues: CASSYIPGMNTEAFF. In DNA, the CDR3 is TGTGCCAGCAGTTACATTCCAGGGATGAACACTGAAGCTTTCTTT.

Notes on this clonotype: Germline is not matched at one junction end, which may reflect a read error. The CDR3 DNA reads as TGCGCCAGCAGCTTGGTAAAGGGGGCGGTTGAGAAGTTCTTC. This translates into CASSLVKGAVEKFF. This chain connects TRBV5-1 to TRBJ2-1, with TRBD1 identical over 7 bases. CDR1 and CDR2 (germline): SGHRS, YFSETQ. The CDR3 extends over 14 amino acids.

This clonotype was recorded a few times. V usage is TRBV5-6 and J usage is TRBJ2-7; 9 bases line up with TRBD1. The junction had 7 bases not matched to a gene; V was cut back by 3 bases and J by 3 bases. This CDR3 region has 15 residues. Germline CDR1 reads SGHDT; CDR2 reads YYEEEE. In nucleotides, the CDR3 is TGTGCCAGCAGCTCACCGGGACAGGGTTTCTACGAGCAGTACTTC. It is translated as CASSSPGQGFYEQYF.

This chain joins TRBV6-1 and TRBJ1-5; D is unresolved. The CDR3 is made up of 16 amino acids. Trimming took off 9 bases at V and 4 bases at J, with 22 bases between the two ends. Germline loops: CDR1 MNHNS, CDR2 SASEGT. CDR3 in amino acids: CASAPGAVGSNQPQHF. The CDR3 DNA reads TGTGCCAGTGCGCCCGGTGCTGTCGGCTCTAATCAGCCCCAGCATTTT.

Concerning this clonotype itself: With a much larger clone just one base away, this may be a read error. Because the CDR3's place on the DNA is in doubt, the DNA is left out and the CDR3 is given as listed by TCRdb. V gene TRBV30 combines with J gene TRBJ1-6; the table's D call, TRBD1, has no DNA check behind it. Germline V gene data show CDR1 as GTSNPN and CDR2 as SVGIG (reference sequence). The CDR3 comprises 14 residues, both ends counted. CDR3 sequence: CAWNVGQGASPLRF.

The CDR3 protein is CASRTIRGGSYQETQYF. The CDR3 DNA follows: TGTGCCAGCAGAACCATCCGGGGCGGGTCGTACCAAGAGACCCAGTACTTC. V is TRBV11-2 and J is TRBJ2-5; D might be TRBD1 or TRBD2, each matching 5 bases. Trimming stripped 6 bases from V and 0 bases from J, with 20 bases between. The germline CDR1 and CDR2 sequences are SGHAT and FQNNGV. This CDR3 comprises 17 residues.

The V gene is TRBV28, the J gene TRBJ2-7, with 7 bases matching TRBD2. Germline CDR1 reads MDHEN; CDR2 reads SYDVKM. Losses at the gene ends were 1 base for V and 1 base for J; bases not matched to a gene: 7. CDR3 size: 16 residues. The DNA for the CDR3 is TGTGCCAGCAGTTTATCGGGAGGCGTTGGGTCCTACGAGCAGTACTTC. The encoded protein is CASSLSGGVGSYEQYF.

About this clonotype itself: A much larger clone lies a single base off, so this may be a read error. The genes are TRBV12-3 or TRBV12-4 and TRBJ2-1; D possibly corresponds to TRBD2 (7 bases). Between the trimmed V and J ends, which lost 7 bases and 6 bases, there was a span of 16 bases. The CDR3 spans 14 residues. CDR3 sequence reads: CASISDRGANEQFF. The CDR3, as DNA: TGTGCCAGCATTTCAGACCGGGGGGCCAATGAGCAGTTCTTC.

Turning to this clonotype: With a much larger clone just one base away, this may be a read error. The rearrangement uses TRBV4-1 and TRBJ2-7, with 9 bases that match TRBD1. The CDR3 runs to 16 residues. Looked up from germline, CDR1 is MGHRA and CDR2 is YSYEKL. As DNA, the CDR3 is TGCGCCAGCAGCCCGCTAACAGGACAGGGGTCAAACGACCAGTACTTC. Its protein product is CASSPLTGQGSNDQYF.

Of note for this clonotype: A read error may be the cause here, since a much bigger clone is one base away. V and J are TRBV4-1 and TRBJ2-3, with 7 nucleotides matching TRBD2. CDR1 is MGHRA, CDR2 YSYEKL, per germline. V lost 4 bases and J lost 8; bases outside the gene matches: 9. The CDR3 contains 14 residues. The CDR3 DNA reads as TGCGCCAGCAGCCGGCGAAAGGCGGGAGTTACGCAGTATTTT. This encodes CASSRRKAGVTQYF.

This clonotype was observed a handful of times. The rearrangement joins TRBV5-5 to TRBJ1-5; 10 bases align to TRBD1. The trim removed 4 bases at V and 4 bases at J, leaving 5 bases unmatched. The CDR3 is 15 amino acids. Germline loops: CDR1 SGHKS, CDR2 YYEKEE (reference sequence). The CDR3 region has the DNA TGTGCCAGCAGCCCCGGGACAGGGGTAAATCAGCCCCAGCATTTT. It codes for CASSPGTGVNQPQHF.